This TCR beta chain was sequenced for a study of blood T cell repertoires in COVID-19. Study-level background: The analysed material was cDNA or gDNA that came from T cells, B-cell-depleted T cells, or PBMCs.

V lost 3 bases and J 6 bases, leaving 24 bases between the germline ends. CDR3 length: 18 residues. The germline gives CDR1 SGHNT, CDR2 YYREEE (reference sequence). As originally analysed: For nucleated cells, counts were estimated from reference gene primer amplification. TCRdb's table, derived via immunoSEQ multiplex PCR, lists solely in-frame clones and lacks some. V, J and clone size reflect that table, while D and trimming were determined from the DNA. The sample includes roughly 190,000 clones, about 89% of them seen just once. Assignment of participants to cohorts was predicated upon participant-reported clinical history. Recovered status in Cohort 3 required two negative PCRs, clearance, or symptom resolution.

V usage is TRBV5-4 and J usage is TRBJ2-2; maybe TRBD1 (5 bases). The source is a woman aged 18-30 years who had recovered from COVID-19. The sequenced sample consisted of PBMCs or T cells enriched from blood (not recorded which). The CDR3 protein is CASSSPFSPGPAPGELFF. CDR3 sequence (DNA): TGTGCCAGCAGCTCACCCTTTTCCCCAGGGCCAGCGCCCGGGGAGCTGTTTTTT.